These 22 T cell receptor beta chains came from one sample sequenced in a study of T cells in Graves' hyperthyroidism and ophthalmopathy. RNA transcripts served as the template for amplifying TCR beta CDR3 regions. Researchers ran a first-round RT-PCR on the TCR CDR3 using the HTBI primer set. TCRdb reprocessed the multiplex PCR reads via MiXCR and lists one record per CDR3 protein. The sample contains about 350,000 distinct CDR3 sequences, roughly 20% of which appear only once. Sequenced material: blood. The receptors were gathered from a middle-aged woman with Graves' ophthalmopathy.

At least ten counts were recorded for this clonotype. The chain carries TRBV4-2 and TRBJ1-5; TRBD1 is a possible D gene (6 bases). The CDR3 is 17 amino acids. Trimming pared 5 bases from V and 2 bases from J, leaving 19 bases between. In germline, CDR1 is LGHNA, CDR2 YNFKEQ. The CDR3 DNA sequence: TGTGCCAGCAGCTCAAGGGGGGGTCTCGGGGGCAATCAGCCCCAGCATTTT. It translates to CASSSRGGLGGNQPQHF.

This clonotype was seen many times. The J gene is TRBJ1-6, the V gene TRBV20-1; D gene unclear. The CDR3 covers 16 residues. Trimming removed 6 bases from V and 0 bases from J, with 15 bases in between. Germline CDR1 DFQATT, CDR2 SNEGSKA (reference sequence). The DNA for the CDR3 is TGCAGTGCCAAAAGGGCCATCAGCTCCTATAATTCACCCCTCCACTTT. It specifies CSAKRAISSYNSPLHF.

V gene TRBV6-2 or TRBV6-3 combines with J gene TRBJ2-7, with 14 bases identical to TRBD2. V lost 4 bases to trimming and J lost 2 bases; unmatched junction nucleotides: 10. CDR1 is MNHEY and CDR2 is SVGEGT in the germline V gene. This CDR3 region has 18 residues. The CDR3 reads CASSFARGTSGRPYEQYF. The CDR3, as DNA: TGTGCCAGCAGTTTCGCTCGCGGGACTAGCGGGAGACCCTACGAGCAGTACTTC.

Regarding this clonotype: Since a much larger clone is just one base distant, this may be a read error. The J gene is TRBJ1-5, the V gene TRBV28; unclear D gene. The germline gives CDR1 MDHEN, CDR2 SYDVKM. The CDR3 sequence is 16 residues long. V shed 7 bases and J shed 3 bases, with 19 bases lying between them. In DNA form, the CDR3 reads TGTGCCAGCACCTCGGGCGCGGGGTATATCAATCAGCCCCAGCATTTT. It is translated as CASTSGAGYINQPQHF. Full variable domain (missing parts from reference TRBV28 and TRBJ1-5): DVKVTQSSRYLVKRTGEKVFLECVQDMDHENMFWYRQDPGLGLRLIYFSYDVKMKEKGDIPEGYSVSREKKERFSLILESASTNQTSMYLCASTSGAGYINQPQHFGDGTRLSIL.

Ten or more counts support this clonotype. This chain uses TRBV7-6 with TRBJ1-1; a weak D match, TRBD1 (5 bases). The V gene lost 4 bases and the J gene lost 2 bases, with 17 bases spanning the gap. This CDR3 contains 16 residues. Germline-derived CDR1 and CDR2 are SGHVS and FNYEAQ. CDR3 nucleotides: TGTGCCAGCAGCTCAATGACCGGAGGGGCCAACACTGAAGCTTTCTTT. Amino acid sequence: CASSSMTGGANTEAFF.

This clonotype has at least ten counts. For the CDR3, the DNA is TGTGCCAGCAGTTACGACGTTGACGAGCAGTACTTC. This encodes CASSYDVDEQYF. This chain joins TRBV6-5 and TRBJ2-7; the D is unclear. Germline V lookup: CDR1 MNHEY, CDR2 SVGAGI. Trimming left V 2 bases short and J 5 bases short, with 7 bases between. This CDR3 spans 12 amino acids.

This clonotype has at least ten counts. V gene TRBV6-2 or TRBV6-3 combines with J gene TRBJ1-2; 7 bases line up with TRBD1. The CDR3 runs to 15 residues. The V gene end was trimmed by 11 bases and the J gene end by 4 bases; junction bases not matched to a gene: 16. Germline CDR1 MNHEY, CDR2 SVGEGT. The CDR3 nucleotides are TGTGCCGCCAAGGGACAGCGAAATCCCATCTATGGCTACACCTTC. Its protein is CAAKGQRNPIYGYTF.

At least ten counts were recorded for this clonotype. CDR3 loop: CSVDSAQETQYF. The CDR3 coding sequence is TGCAGCGTTGATTCAGCCCAAGAGACCCAGTACTTC. The chain recombines TRBV29-1 with TRBJ2-5; D is undetermined. From germline, CDR1 is SQVTM and CDR2 ANQGSEA. The CDR3 consists of 12 residues. V was clipped by 3 bases and J by 1 base, with 6 bases between them.

This chain links TRBV6-2 or TRBV6-3 with TRBJ1-5; D unresolved. This CDR3 is built from 15 residues. V was trimmed by 0 bases and J by 5 bases, leaving 11 bases between them. Per the germline V gene, CDR1 is MNHEY and CDR2 is SVGEGT. CDR3 DNA sequence: TGTGCCAGCAGTTACTCTCTCAACGGCGATCAGCCCCAGCATTTT. Protein sequence: CASSYSLNGDQPQHF.

This clonotype came up many times. The J gene is TRBJ2-5, the V gene TRBV10-3; no clear D gene. Trimming pared 0 bases from V and 5 bases from J, leaving 7 bases between. This CDR3 spans 13 amino acids. From germline, CDR1 is ENHRY and CDR2 SYGVKD. CDR3 region: CAISESSQETQYF. The CDR3, as DNA: TGTGCCATCAGTGAGTCGAGCCAGGAGACCCAGTACTTC.

This clonotype was seen many times. The V and J genes are TRBV20-1 and TRBJ2-6; 13 nucleotides match TRBD2. V dropped 3 bases and J dropped 0; count of bases not matched to a gene: 5. The CDR3 extends over 18 amino acids. Per the germline V gene, CDR1 is DFQATT and CDR2 is SNEGSKA (reference sequence). The CDR3 loop reads CSASAGLAGTSGANVLTF. The DNA of the CDR3 is TGCAGTGCTAGCGCGGGACTAGCGGGGACCTCTGGGGCCAACGTCCTGACTTTC.

This clonotype was found many times. This sequence joins TRBV27 and TRBJ2-2; 8 nucleotides align to TRBD1. The CDR3 spans 17 residues. The V gene end was trimmed by 5 bases and the J gene end by 5 bases; junction bases not matched to a gene: 13. Germline CDR1 is MNHEY and CDR2 is SMNVEV (reference sequence). DNA of the CDR3: TGTGCCAGCAGTCCATCACGGACAGGGAAGGCTACCGGGGAGCTGTTTTTT. It translates to CASSPSRTGKATGELFF.

This clonotype was seen repeatedly, ten times or more. The V and J genes are TRBV19 and TRBJ1-1; D is undetermined. V gave up 3 bases and J gave up 1 base, with 9 bases separating them. Germline CDR1 is LNHDA and CDR2 is SQIVND (reference sequence). The CDR3 covers 14 residues. The CDR3 sequence is CASSMKGSNTEAFF. DNA for the CDR3: TGTGCCAGTAGTATGAAGGGTTCGAACACTGAAGCTTTCTTT. Filled out from reference TRBV19 and TRBJ1-1, the complete variable domain reads DGGITQSPKYLFRKEGQNVTLSCEQNLNHDAMYWYRQDPGQGLRLIYYSQIVNDFQKGDIAEGYSVSREKKESFPLTVTSAQKNPTAFYLCASSMKGSNTEAFFGQGTRLTVV.

This clonotype occurred many times. V usage is TRBV28 and J usage is TRBJ2-7; D may be TRBD1 (5 bases). The CDR3 extends over 15 amino acids. CDR1 MDHEN and CDR2 SYDVKM come from the germline V gene. V lost 7 bases and J lost 2, with 18 bases in between. The CDR3 protein is CASIQGAGLTYEQYF. The CDR3, as DNA: TGTGCCAGCATTCAAGGGGCAGGGTTAACCTACGAGCAGTACTTC.

This clonotype was recorded at least ten times. The chain couples TRBV5-1 to TRBJ2-7; maybe TRBD2 (6 bases). This CDR3 is built from 14 residues. CDR1 and CDR2 from the germline V gene are SGHRS and YFSETQ. Trimming left V 4 bases short and J 2 bases short, with 13 bases between. The CDR3 sequence is CASSQRASTYEQYF. In DNA, the CDR3 is TGCGCCAGCAGCCAGCGGGCCTCCACCTACGAGCAGTACTTC.

This clonotype has a count of ten or more. The gene calls are TRBV7-2 and TRBJ2-7; D may be TRBD2 (5 bases). Trimming left V 1 base short and J 7 bases short, with 17 bases between. CDR1 is SGHTA, CDR2 FQGNSA, per germline. The CDR3 spans 15 residues. The CDR3 nucleotides are TGTGCCAGCAGCTTAGGTAGTCTCGGGGTACGTGAGCAGTACTTC. Translated, it gives CASSLGSLGVREQYF.

This clonotype was counted ten times or more. The DNA for the CDR3 is TGCGCCAGCAAGACCGGGACAGGACAGAGCTATGGCTACACCTTC. As protein: CASKTGTGQSYGYTF. The chain couples TRBV5-1 to TRBJ1-2; TRBD1 aligns across 8 bases. The CDR3 loop spans 15 amino acids. V shed 6 bases, J shed 4 bases, and the junction held 11 bases outside the gene matches. Per the germline V gene, CDR1 is SGHRS and CDR2 is YFSETQ. Full variable domain (rest looked up from reference TRBV5-1 and TRBJ1-2): KAGVTQTPRYLIKTRGQQVTLSCSPISGHRSVSWYQQTPGQGLQFLFEYFSETQRNKGNFPGRFSGRQFSNSRSEMNVSTLELGDSALYLCASKTGTGQSYGYTFGSGTRLTVV.

This clonotype came up many times. The chain uses TRBV6-1 and TRBJ2-2; a possible D gene is TRBD1 (5 bases). The CDR3 loop spans 15 amino acids. V shed 6 bases and J shed 5 bases, with 16 bases lying between them. Germline CDR1 reads MNHNS; CDR2 reads SASEGT. The CDR3 sequence is CASRGGQTVTGELFF. CDR3 bases: TGTGCCAGCAGGGGTGGGCAGACAGTGACCGGGGAGCTGTTTTTT.

This clonotype was seen many times. This sequence joins TRBV30 and TRBJ2-2; D is unresolved. Germline CDR1 is GTSNPN and CDR2 is SVGIG (reference sequence). This CDR3 region has 16 residues. V was shortened by 1 base and J by 8 bases, with 20 bases between the two germline ends. The CDR3 sequence is CAWSGTGYGPLGELFF. Here the CDR3 DNA reads TGTGCCTGGAGTGGCACCGGCTACGGACCCTTGGGGGAGCTGTTTTTT.

This clonotype has a count of ten or more. The V call is TRBV6-5, the J call TRBJ2-7; 9 bases align to TRBD1. The CDR3 runs 16 residues. Losses at the gene ends were 4 bases for V and 3 bases for J; bases not matched to a gene: 10. Germline V gene sequence: CDR1 MNHEY, CDR2 SVGAGI. CDR3 loop: CASSSLPGQGGYEQYF. The CDR3 DNA reads TGTGCCAGCAGTTCTCTCCCGGGACAGGGAGGCTACGAGCAGTACTTC.

This clonotype was observed many times. The J gene is TRBJ1-5, the V gene TRBV28; 9 bases fit TRBD1. The CDR3 covers 14 residues. In germline, CDR1 is MDHEN, CDR2 SYDVKM. The V gene end was trimmed by 7 bases and the J gene end by 4 bases; junction bases not matched to a gene: 5. The CDR3 nucleotides are TGTGCCAGCAAGACAGGGGGGATGAATCAGCCCCAGCATTTT. Translation: CASKTGGMNQPQHF.

The table lists this clonotype with many counts. The rearrangement joins TRBV12-3 or TRBV12-4 to TRBJ1-1; TRBD1 is a possible D gene (6 bases). Between the trimmed V and J ends, which lost 5 bases and 8 bases, there was a span of 15 bases. The CDR3 loop spans 13 amino acids. This CDR3 is CASSPQGKKEAFF. CDR3 in DNA: TGTGCCAGCAGTCCGCAGGGGAAGAAAGAAGCTTTCTTT.